The 8 T cell receptor beta chains in this list originate from one sample, sequenced in a study of T cell clonality in common variable immunodeficiency. TCRdb keeps only in-frame clones here, not all; method: immunoSEQ multiplex PCR. The sample presents 50,000 to 70,000 clones, none singletons. Sequencing used peripheral blood mononuclear cells. The receptors were gathered from a person between 18 and 75 years old in good health.

There are many counts of this clone. The CDR3 goes on 3 residues after the read ends, and that part is filled in from the germline J gene. The chain links TRBV7-3 to TRBJ2-5; 7 bases are shared with TRBD2. This CDR3 spans 14 amino acids. The germline gives CDR1 SGHTA, CDR2 FQGTGA. Losses at the gene ends were 4 bases for V and 5 bases for J; bases not matched to a gene: 7. The covered CDR3 bases are TGTGCCAGCAGCTCGGGGGGAGACGCGGAGACC. This translates into CASSSGGDAET. The full CDR3 protein is CASSSGGDAETQYF.

This clone was seen at least ten times. The CDR3 extends 3 residues past the end of the read, so its final part is completed from the germline J gene. The genes are TRBV10-3 and TRBJ2-3; TRBD1 agrees at 8 bases. The CDR3 covers 13 residues. J lost 5 bases, V lost 7 bases, and 5 bases had no gene match. CDR1 is ENHRY and CDR2 is SYGVKD in the germline V gene. The sequenced part of the CDR3 DNA is TGTGCCATCATGGACAGGGAGAAAGATACG. It encodes CAIMDREKDT. The complete CDR3 reads CAIMDREKDTQYF.

This clone occurred many times. The CDR3 protein is CSARPGQKNTEAFF. The CDR3 bases that were read are TGCAGTGCTAGGCCGGGACAAAAGAACACTGAA. The chain uses TRBV20-1 and TRBJ1-1; D is perhaps TRBD1 (6 bases). Read data end 3 residues before the CDR3 end; the end is taken from the germline J gene. The CDR3 runs 14 residues. Germline-derived CDR1 and CDR2 are DFQATT and SNEGSKA (reference sequence). V was cut by 3 bases and J by 1 base, with 12 bases left in between.

This clone has a count of ten or more. Sequence at one end of the junction differs from germline and may be a read error. The read falls 3 residues short of the CDR3 end, and the missing part is taken from the germline J gene. This chain joins TRBV4-2 and TRBJ2-4, with TRBD2 matching over 7 bases. Germline V lookup: CDR1 LGHNA, CDR2 YNFKEQ. The length of the CDR3 is 16 residues. This chain's CDR3 is CASSRSREGAKNIQYF. CDR3 DNA (partial): TGCGCCAGCAGCCGAAGCAGGGAGGGGGCCAAAAACATT.

This clone has at least ten counts. The CDR3 DNA, read in part, is TGTGCCAGCAGGGAGGGGGCGCCAGGCACTGAA. It is translated as CASREGAPGTE. The full CDR3 is CASREGAPGTEAFF. The rearrangement uses TRBV2 and TRBJ1-1, with 7 bases matching TRBD1. The read stops 3 residues short of the end of the CDR3; the missing end is completed from the germline J gene. The CDR3 totals 14 residues. Unmatched junction bases numbered 8, after V lost 6 bases and J lost 4 bases. Per germline, CDR1 SNHLY and CDR2 FYNNEI. Filled out from reference TRBV2 and TRBJ1-1, the complete variable domain reads EPEVTQTPSHQVTQMGQEVILRCVPISNHLYFYWYRQILGQKVEFLVSFYNNEISEKSEIFDDQFSVERPDGSNFTLKIRSTKLEDSAMYFCASREGAPGTEAFFGQGTRLTVV.

This clone was seen many times. The read ends 3 residues early relative to the CDR3; the germline J gene fills the gap. The chain carries TRBV18 and TRBJ1-5, with a weak D call TRBD1 (5 bases). Germline V gives CDR1 KGHSH, CDR2 LQKENI. The CDR3 covers 14 residues. Trimming shortened V by 3 bases and J by 2 bases, and 8 bases separated the two germline ends. The CDR3 protein is CASSPTRGNQPQHF. The covered CDR3 bases are TGTGCCAGCTCACCTACCAGGGGCAATCAGCCC.

In its sample, this clone was seen many times. The read halts 3 residues ahead of the CDR3 end, with the missing end drawn from the germline J gene. The rearrangement uses TRBV4-2 and TRBJ1-4; TRBD1 matches 11 bases. The CDR3 sequence is 20 residues long. CDR1 is LGHNA, CDR2 YNFKEQ, per germline. After removal of 4 bases from V and 0 bases from J, the junction contained 13 bases not matched to a gene. This CDR3 is CASSPGDRGFKSATNEKLFF. The sequenced CDR3 bases are TGTGCCAGCAGCCCGGGGGACAGGGGGTTCAAAAGTGCAACTAATGAAAAA.

This clone was detected many times. The read falls 3 residues short of the CDR3 end, and the missing part is taken from the germline J gene. The chain employs TRBV20-1 and TRBJ2-2; 7 bases line up with TRBD1. This CDR3 comprises 13 residues. In germline, CDR1 is DFQATT, CDR2 SNEGSKA (reference sequence). CDR3 protein: CSARRGREEKLFF. Partial CDR3 DNA: TGCAGTGCTCGAAGGGGGCGCGAAGAAAAG.